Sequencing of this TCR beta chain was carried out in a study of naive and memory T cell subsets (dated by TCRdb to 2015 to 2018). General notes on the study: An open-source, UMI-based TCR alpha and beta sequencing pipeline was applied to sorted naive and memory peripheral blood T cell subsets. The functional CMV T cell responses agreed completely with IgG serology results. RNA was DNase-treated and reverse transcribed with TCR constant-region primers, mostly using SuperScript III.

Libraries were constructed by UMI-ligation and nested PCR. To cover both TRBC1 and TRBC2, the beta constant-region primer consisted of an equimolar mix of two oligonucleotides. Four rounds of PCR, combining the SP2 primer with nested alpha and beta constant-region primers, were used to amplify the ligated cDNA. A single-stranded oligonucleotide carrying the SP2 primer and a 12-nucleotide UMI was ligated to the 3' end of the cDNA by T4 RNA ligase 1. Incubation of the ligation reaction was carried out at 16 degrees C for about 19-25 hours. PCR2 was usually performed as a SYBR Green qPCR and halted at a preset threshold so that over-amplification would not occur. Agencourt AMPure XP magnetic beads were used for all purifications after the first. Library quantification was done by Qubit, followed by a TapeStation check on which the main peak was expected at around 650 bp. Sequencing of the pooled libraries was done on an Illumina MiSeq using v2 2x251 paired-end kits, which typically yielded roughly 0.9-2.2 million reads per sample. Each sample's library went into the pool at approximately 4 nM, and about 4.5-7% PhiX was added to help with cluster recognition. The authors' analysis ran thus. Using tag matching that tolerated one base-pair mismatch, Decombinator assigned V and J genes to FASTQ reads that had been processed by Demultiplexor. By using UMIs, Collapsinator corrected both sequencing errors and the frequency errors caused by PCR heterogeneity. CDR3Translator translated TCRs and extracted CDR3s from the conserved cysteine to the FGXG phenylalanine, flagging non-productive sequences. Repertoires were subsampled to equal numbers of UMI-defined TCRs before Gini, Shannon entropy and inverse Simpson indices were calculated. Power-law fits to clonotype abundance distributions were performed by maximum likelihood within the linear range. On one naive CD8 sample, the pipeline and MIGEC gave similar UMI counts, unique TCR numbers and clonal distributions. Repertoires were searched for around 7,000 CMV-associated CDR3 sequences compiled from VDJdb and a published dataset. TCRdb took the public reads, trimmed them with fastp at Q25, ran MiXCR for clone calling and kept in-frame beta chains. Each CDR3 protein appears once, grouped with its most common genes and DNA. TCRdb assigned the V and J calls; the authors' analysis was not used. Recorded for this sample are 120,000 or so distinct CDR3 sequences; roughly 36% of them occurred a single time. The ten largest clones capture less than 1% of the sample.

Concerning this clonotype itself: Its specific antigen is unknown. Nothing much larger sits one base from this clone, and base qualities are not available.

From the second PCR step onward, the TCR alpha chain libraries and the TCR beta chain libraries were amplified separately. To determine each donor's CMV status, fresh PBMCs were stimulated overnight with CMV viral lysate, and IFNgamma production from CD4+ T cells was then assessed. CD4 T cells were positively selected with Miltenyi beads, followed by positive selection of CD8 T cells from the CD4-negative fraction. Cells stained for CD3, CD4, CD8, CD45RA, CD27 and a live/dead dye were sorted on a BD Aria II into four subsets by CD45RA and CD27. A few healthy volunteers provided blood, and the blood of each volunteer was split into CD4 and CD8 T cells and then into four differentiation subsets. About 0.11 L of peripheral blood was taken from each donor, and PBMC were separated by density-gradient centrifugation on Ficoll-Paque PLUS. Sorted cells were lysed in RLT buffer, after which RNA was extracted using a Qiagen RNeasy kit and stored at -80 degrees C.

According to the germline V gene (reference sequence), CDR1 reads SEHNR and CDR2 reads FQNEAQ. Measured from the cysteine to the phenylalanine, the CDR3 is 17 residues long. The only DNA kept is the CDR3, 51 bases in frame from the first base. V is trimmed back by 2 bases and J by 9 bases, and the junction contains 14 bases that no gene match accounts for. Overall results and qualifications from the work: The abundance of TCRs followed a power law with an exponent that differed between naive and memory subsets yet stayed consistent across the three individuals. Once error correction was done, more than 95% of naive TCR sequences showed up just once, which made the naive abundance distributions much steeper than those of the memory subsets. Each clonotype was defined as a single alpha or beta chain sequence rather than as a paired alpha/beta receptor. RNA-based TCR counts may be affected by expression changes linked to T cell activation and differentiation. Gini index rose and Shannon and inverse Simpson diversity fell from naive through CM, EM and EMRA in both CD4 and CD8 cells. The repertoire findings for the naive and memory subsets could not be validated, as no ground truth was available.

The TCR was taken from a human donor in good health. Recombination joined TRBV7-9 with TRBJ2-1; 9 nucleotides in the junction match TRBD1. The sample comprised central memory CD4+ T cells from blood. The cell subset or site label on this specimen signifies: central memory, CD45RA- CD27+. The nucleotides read TGTGCCAGCAGCTTATGGTGGGCGGGACAGGGCGATAGTGAGCAGTTCTTC. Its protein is CASSLWWAGQGDSEQFF. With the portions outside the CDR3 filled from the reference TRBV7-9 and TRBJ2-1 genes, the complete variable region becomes DTGVSQNPRHKITKRGQNVTFRCDPISEHNRLYWYRQTLGQGPEFLTYFQNEAQLEKSRLLSDRFSAERPKGSFSTLEIQRTEQGDSAMYLCASSLWWAGQGDSEQFFGPGTRLTVL.